Listed below are T cell receptor beta chains from one sample, sequenced in a study of beta chain features in type 1 diabetes. TCRdb's copy holds only in-frame clones and misses some; the assay was immunoSEQ multiplex PCR. Among more than 250,000 clones listed, approximately 25% were seen once. Sequenced sample: naive CD4+ T cells from blood. These receptors originate from a woman aged 30 to 39 with type 1 diabetes. Both conserved end residues are part of each CDR3.

TRBV30 CAWGGQGALPYGYTF
TRBV9 CASSVLTSGANEQFF
TRBV29-1 CSVVDGYTF
TRBV7-9 CASSFGIRGSGYTF
TRBV18 CASSPGLFSGANVLTF
TRBV7-9 CASSLQTTDTQYF
TRBV6-4 CASSSVSSGANVLTF
TRBV30 CAWTGTTSGRAFGGELFF
TRBV15 CATSQRQGVQPQHF
TRBV7-7 CASSPGADQPQHF
TRBV19 CASRTGGNTEAFF
TRBV18 CASSRGTQATGNGYTF
TRBV29-1 CSVEDGGLGEKLFF
TRBV7-3 CASSFMGQGAYEQYF
TRBV6-6 CASSSPQGEAFF
TRBV7-3 CASSFQGGDTEAFF
TRBV5-1 CASSLVPLAGNTGELFF
TRBV2 CASSNTGNEKLFF
TRBV29-1 CSVAAGVGEQFF
TRBV18 CASSPPGSSSYEQYF
TRBV29-1 CSVQRESTDTQYF
TRBV29-1 CSAYRVGYEQYF
TRBV2 CASRPTGVGANVLTF
TRBV5-1 CASSRDMTSGTYEQYF
TRBV30 CAWSVSPGRGGYGYTF
TRBV27 CASSRTRIVEQFF
TRBV5-1 CASSLLAGVGEQFF
TRBV5-1 CASSFAGGRYNEQFF
TRBV27 CASRRSTGSYYGYTF
TRBV28 CASRVARNYGYTF
TRBV11-3 CASSTAPGLAGDTQYF
TRBV5-6 CASSVDIANTGELFF
TRBV7-9 CASSFSRRHYGYTF
TRBV30 CAWGLLPNEQFF
TRBV14 CASSSLAGGSSYNEQFF
TRBV18 CASSPTSGSSYNEQFF
TRBV18 CASSPQQGATDTQYF
TRBV29-1 CSVEVQASGRETQYF
TRBV15 CATSRDRQGDEQYF
TRBV3-1/TRBV3-2 CLYNEQFF
TRBV30 CAWSVAGEQYF
TRBV9 CASSVAGHRSYNEQFF
TRBV5-1 CASSLEQNTEAFF
TRBV5-1 CASSPGLAGAFENEQFF
TRBV4-1 CASSQDGLARSDTQYF